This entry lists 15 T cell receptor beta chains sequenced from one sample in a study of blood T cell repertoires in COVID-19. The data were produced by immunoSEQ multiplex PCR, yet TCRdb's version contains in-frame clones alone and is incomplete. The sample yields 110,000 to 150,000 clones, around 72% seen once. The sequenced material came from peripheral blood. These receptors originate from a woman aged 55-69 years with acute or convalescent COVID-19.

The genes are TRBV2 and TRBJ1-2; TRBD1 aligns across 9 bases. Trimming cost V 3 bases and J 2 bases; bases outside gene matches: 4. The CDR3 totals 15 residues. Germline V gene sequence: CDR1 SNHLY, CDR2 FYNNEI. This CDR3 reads CASSEGTGRNYGYTF. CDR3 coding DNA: TGTGCCAGCAGTGAGGGGACAGGGAGGAACTATGGCTACACCTTC. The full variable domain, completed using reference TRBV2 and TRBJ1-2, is EPEVTQTPSHQVTQMGQEVILRCVPISNHLYFYWYRQILGQKVEFLVSFYNNEISEKSEIFDDQFSVERPDGSNFTLKIRSTKLEDSAMYFCASSEGTGRNYGYTFGSGTRLTVV.

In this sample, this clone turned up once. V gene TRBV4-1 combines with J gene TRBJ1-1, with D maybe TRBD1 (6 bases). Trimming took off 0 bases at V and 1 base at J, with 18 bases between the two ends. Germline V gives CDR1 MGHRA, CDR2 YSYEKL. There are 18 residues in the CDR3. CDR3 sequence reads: CASSQDPTAGAPNTEAFF. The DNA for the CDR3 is TGCGCCAGCAGCCAAGATCCAACAGCGGGGGCCCCGAACACTGAAGCTTTCTTT.

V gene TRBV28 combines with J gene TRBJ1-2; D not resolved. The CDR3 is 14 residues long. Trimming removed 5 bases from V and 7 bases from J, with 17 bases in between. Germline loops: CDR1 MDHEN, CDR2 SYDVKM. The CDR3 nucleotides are TGTGCCAGCAGTCTGCTTAAGGGAGAAACTGGCTACACCTTC. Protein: CASSLLKGETGYTF.

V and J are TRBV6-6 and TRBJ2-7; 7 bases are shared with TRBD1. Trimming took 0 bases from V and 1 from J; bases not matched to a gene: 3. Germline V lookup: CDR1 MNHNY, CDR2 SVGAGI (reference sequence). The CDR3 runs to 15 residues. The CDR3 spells CASSYSTGKSYEQYF. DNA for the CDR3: TGTGCCAGCAGTTACTCGACAGGGAAGTCCTACGAGCAGTACTTC.

CDR3 DNA sequence: TGTGCCAGCTCACCAGGACAGCATAGCAATCAGCCCCAGCATTTT. Its translation is CASSPGQHSNQPQHF. The genes are TRBV18 and TRBJ1-5, with D maybe TRBD1 (6 bases). V lost 2 bases to trimming and J lost 0 bases, with 8 bases between them. The CDR3 has 15 residues. CDR1 and CDR2 from the germline V gene are KGHSH and LQKENI.

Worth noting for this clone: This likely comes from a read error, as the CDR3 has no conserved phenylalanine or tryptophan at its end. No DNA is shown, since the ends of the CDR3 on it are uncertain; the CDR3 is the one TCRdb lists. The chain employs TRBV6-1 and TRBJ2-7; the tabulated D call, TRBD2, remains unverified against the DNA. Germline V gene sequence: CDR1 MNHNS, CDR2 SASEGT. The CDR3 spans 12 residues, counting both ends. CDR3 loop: CASSEARETPFI.

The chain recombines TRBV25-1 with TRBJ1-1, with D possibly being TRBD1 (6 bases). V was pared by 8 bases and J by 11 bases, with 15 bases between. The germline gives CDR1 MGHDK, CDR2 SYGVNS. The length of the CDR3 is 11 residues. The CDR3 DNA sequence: TGTGCCAGCTTTCAGGGGTGGAAGGCTTTCTTT. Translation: CASFQGWKAFF.

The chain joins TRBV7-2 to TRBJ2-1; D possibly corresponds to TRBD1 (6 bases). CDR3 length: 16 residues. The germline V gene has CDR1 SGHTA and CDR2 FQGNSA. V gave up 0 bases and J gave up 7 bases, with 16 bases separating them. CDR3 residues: CASSLAPLRGRNEQFF. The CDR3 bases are TGTGCCAGCAGCTTAGCCCCACTCAGGGGCCGGAATGAGCAGTTCTTC.

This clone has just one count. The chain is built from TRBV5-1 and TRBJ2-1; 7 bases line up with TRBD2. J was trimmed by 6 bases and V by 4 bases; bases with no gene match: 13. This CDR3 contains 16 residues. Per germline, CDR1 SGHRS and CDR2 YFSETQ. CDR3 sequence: CASSPSGGLSLNEQFF. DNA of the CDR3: TGCGCCAGCAGCCCCTCGGGGGGACTCAGCCTCAATGAGCAGTTCTTC.

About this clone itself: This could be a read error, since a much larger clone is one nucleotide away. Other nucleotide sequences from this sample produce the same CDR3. The CDR3: CAISEPVGPNVGELFF. DNA of the CDR3: TGTGCCATCAGTGAACCAGTGGGCCCTAATGTCGGGGAGCTGTTTTTT. The chain has TRBV10-3 and TRBJ2-2; D is uncertain. Germline CDR1 is ENHRY and CDR2 is SYGVKD. This CDR3 has 16 amino acids. Trimming took off 3 bases at V and 7 bases at J, with 18 bases between the two ends.

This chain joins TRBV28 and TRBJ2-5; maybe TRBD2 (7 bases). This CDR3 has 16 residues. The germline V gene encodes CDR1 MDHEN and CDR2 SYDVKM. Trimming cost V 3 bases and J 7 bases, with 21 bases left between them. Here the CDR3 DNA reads TGTGCCAGCAGTTTGGCGGCGGGAGTCCAAGGGGGGACCCAGTACTTC. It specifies CASSLAAGVQGGTQYF.

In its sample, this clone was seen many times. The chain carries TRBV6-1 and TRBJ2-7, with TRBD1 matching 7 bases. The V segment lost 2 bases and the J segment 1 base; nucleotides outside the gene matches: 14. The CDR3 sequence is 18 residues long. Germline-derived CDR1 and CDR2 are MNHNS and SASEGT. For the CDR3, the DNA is TGTGCCAGCAGTGAACGGGGTTTACAGGGGTTTGTTTCCTACGAGCAGTACTTC. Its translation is CASSERGLQGFVSYEQYF.

DNA for the CDR3: TGCGCCAGCAGCCTCACGACTAGCGGGAGAACTTACAATGAGCAGTTCTTC. Translation gives CASSLTTSGRTYNEQFF. The rearrangement links TRBV5-1 to TRBJ2-1, with 12 positions matching TRBD2. The ends lost 4 bases at V and 4 bases at J; junction bases unmatched: 9. Germline lookup yields CDR1 SGHRS and CDR2 YFSETQ. The CDR3 consists of 17 residues.

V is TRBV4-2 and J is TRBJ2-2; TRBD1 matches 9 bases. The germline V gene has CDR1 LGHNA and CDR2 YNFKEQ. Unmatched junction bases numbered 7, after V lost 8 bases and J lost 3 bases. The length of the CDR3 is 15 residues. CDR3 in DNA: TGTGCCAGCGGGGGACAGGGTCGGGACACCGGGGAGCTGTTTTTT. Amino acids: CASGGQGRDTGELFF.

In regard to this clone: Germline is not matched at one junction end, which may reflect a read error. CDR3 in DNA: TGTGCCAGCATCCAACAGGGCCCGGGACATATGGACTTC. It is translated as CASIQQGPGHMDF. The chain joins TRBV28 to TRBJ2-7; tentatively, D is TRBD1 (6 bases). Germline V lookup: CDR1 MDHEN, CDR2 SYDVKM. The CDR3 length is 13 residues. Together with reference TRBV28 and TRBJ2-7, the CDR3 gives the full variable domain: DVKVTQSSRYLVKRTGEKVFLECVQDMDHENMFWYRQDPGLGLRLIYFSYDVKMKEKGDIPEGYSVSREKKERFSLILESASTNQTSMYLCASIQQGPGHMDFGPGTRLTVT.